Below, one TCR beta chain is given with its context. No antigen is known for it. This entry is derived from a study of T cell repertoires in cytomegalovirus infection. Across the whole study: Matching HLA type, along with CMV infection, was indicated by public TCR beta signatures.

Germline values: CDR1 SGHNT, CDR2 YYREEE (reference sequence). The CDR3 is made up of 15 amino acids. Trimming took 0 bases from V and 3 from J, leaving 13 bases between them. TCRdb used MiXCR to reprocess the reads, holding one entry per CDR3 protein. Among hundreds of thousands of distinct CDR3 sequences listed, 25% to 40% were seen once. Points from the study as a whole: Cumulative public TCR beta family frequency identified carriers of CMV plus the relevant HLA. HLA-C-restricted CMV clonotypes gave the most frequent clonotype in two of eight donors.

The receptor was isolated from a human donor in good health (CMV status not recorded). Some clones in this sample may be carry-over from other donors' samples. The V and J genes are TRBV5-4 and TRBJ2-7; D remains unclear. Input material: PBMCs. CDR3 region: CASSLVAGENYEQYF. For the CDR3, the DNA is TGTGCCAGCAGCTTGGTAGCAGGAGAAAACTACGAGCAGTACTTC.